These 8 T cell receptor beta chains were sequenced from one sample in a study of blood T cell repertoires in COVID-19 (dated by TCRdb to the early 2020s). Library generation was performed with the immunoSEQ multiplex PCR assay. As stored in TCRdb, this immuneACCESS dataset retains in-frame rearrangements with V and J assigned. A fraction of the clones does not appear; measured against another copy, unresolved V genes explain less than half of the discrepancy, and the remainder lacks a known reason. The sample records about 160,000 clones, over 70% of which are singletons. About 5.7% of the sample is taken by the ten largest. The specimen was PBMCs or T cells enriched from blood (not recorded which). Source of these receptors: a woman aged 40 to 50 with acute COVID-19.

The chain combines TRBV19 with TRBJ1-5, with D unclear. The V end lost 5 bases, the J end lost 0 bases, and 17 bases lay between the germline ends. Germline loops: CDR1 LNHDA, CDR2 SQIVND (reference sequence). The CDR3 covers 17 residues. CDR3 DNA sequence: TGTGCCAGTAGTTCCACCTCAGGTCAGGATAGCAATCAGCCCCAGCATTTT. Its protein product is CASSSTSGQDSNQPQHF.

The chain is built from TRBV19 and TRBJ2-1; 10 bases match TRBD2. This CDR3 comprises 15 residues. The V and J ends lost 7 bases and 4 bases, in that order; junction bases with no gene match: 7. Germline V gene data show CDR1 as LNHDA and CDR2 as SQIVND (reference sequence). The CDR3 loop is CASTSGRGGYNEQFF. The DNA of the CDR3 is TGTGCCAGTACCAGCGGGAGGGGGGGGTACAATGAGCAGTTCTTC.

This clone was picked up one time. The chain has TRBV3-1 (or the pseudogene TRBV3-2) and TRBJ2-3; the D gene is possibly TRBD2 (6 bases). CDR3 size: 15 residues. Germline CDR1 is LGHDT and CDR2 is YNNKEL (reference sequence). Trimming cost V 1 base and J 3 bases, with 11 bases left between them. The CDR3 DNA reads TGTGCCAGCAGCCAAGCGGGAGCTAATACAGATACGCAGTATTTT. It translates to CASSQAGANTDTQYF.

The V call is TRBV5-4, the J call TRBJ2-2; the match to TRBD2 covers 7 bases. Per the germline V gene, CDR1 is SGHNT and CDR2 is YYREEE (reference sequence). V lost 0 bases and J lost 3; bases outside the gene matches: 8. The CDR3 contains 17 residues. This chain's CDR3 is CASSLGGASGYTGELFF. CDR3 coding DNA: TGTGCCAGCAGCTTGGGCGGAGCTAGCGGATACACCGGGGAGCTGTTTTTT.

The rearrangement uses TRBV7-8 and TRBJ2-7; perhaps TRBD1 as D (6 bases). The CDR3 covers 18 residues. Trimming took 4 bases from V and 3 from J, leaving 25 bases between them. The germline V gene encodes CDR1 SGHVS and CDR2 FQNEAQ. CDR3: CASSWGHRGFSANYEQYF. The DNA for the CDR3 is TGTGCCAGCAGCTGGGGGCATAGGGGGTTTAGCGCCAACTACGAGCAGTACTTC.

This clone has only one observation. This chain connects TRBV9 to TRBJ1-6; tentatively, D is TRBD1 (6 bases). V was shortened by 0 bases and J by 7 bases, with 8 bases between the two germline ends. This CDR3 has 14 amino acids. In germline, CDR1 is SGDLS, CDR2 YYNGEE. The CDR3 region has the DNA TGTGCCAGCAGCGTAGGGACAGCCAATTCACCCCTCCACTTT. Its protein product is CASSVGTANSPLHF.

This sequence joins TRBV7-3 and TRBJ1-1; 7 positions match TRBD1. CDR3 length: 14 residues. Losses at the gene ends were 2 bases for V and 6 bases for J; bases not matched to a gene: 6. Germline values: CDR1 SGHTA, CDR2 FQGTGA. The DNA of the CDR3 is TGTGCCAGCAGCTTAGACAGGGATGTTGCTGAAGCTTTCTTT. Translation: CASSLDRDVAEAFF.

The chain employs TRBV7-3 and TRBJ2-1; tentative D call: TRBD2 (5 bases). This CDR3 is 14 amino acids long. The germline CDR1 and CDR2 sequences are SGHTA and FQGTGA. V lost 2 bases to trimming and J lost 5 bases, with 10 bases between them. In DNA form, the CDR3 reads TGTGCCAGCAGCTTATCTCCCGGGGACAATGAGCAGTTCTTC. This gives the protein CASSLSPGDNEQFF. Based on the CDR3 plus reference TRBV7-3 and TRBJ2-1, the full variable domain is GAGVSQTPSNKVTEKGKYVELRCDPISGHTALYWYRQSLGQGPEFLIYFQGTGAADDSGLPNDRFFAVRPEGSVSTLKIQRTERGDSAVYLCASSLSPGDNEQFFGPGTRLTVL.